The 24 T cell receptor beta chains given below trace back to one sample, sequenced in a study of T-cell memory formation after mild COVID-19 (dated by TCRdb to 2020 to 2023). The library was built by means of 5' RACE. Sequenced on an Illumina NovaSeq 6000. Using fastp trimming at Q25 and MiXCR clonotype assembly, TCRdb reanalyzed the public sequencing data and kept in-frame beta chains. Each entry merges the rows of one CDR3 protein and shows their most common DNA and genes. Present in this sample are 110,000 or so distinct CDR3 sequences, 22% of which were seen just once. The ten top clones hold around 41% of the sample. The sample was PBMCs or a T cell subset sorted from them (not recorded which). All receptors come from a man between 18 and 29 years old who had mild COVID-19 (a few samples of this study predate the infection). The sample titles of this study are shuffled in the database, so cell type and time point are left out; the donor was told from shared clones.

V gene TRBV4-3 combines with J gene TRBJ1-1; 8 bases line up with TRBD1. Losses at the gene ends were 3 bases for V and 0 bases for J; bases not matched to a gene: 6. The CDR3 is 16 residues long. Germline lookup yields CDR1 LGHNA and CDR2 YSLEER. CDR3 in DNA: TGCGCCAGCAGCCAGGACAGGGCGGTAATGAACACTGAAGCTTTCTTT. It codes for CASSQDRAVMNTEAFF.

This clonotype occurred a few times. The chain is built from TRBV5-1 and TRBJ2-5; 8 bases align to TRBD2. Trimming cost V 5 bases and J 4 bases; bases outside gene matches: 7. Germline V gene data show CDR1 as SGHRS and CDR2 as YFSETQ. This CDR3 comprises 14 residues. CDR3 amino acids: CASSRRGARETQYF. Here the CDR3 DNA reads TGCGCCAGCAGTCGGCGGGGGGCGCGAGAGACCCAGTACTTC.

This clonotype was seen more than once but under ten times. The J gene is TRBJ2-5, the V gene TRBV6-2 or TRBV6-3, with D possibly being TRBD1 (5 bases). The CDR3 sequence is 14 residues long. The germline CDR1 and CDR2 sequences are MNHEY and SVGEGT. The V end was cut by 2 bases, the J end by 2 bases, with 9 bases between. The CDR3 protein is CASSYPTEQETQYF. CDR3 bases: TGTGCCAGCAGTTACCCGACAGAACAAGAGACCCAGTACTTC.

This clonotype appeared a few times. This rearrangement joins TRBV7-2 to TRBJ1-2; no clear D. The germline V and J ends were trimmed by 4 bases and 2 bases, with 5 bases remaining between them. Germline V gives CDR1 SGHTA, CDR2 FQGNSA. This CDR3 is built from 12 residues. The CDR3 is CASSSTNYGYTF. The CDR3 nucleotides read TGTGCCAGCAGCTCCACCAACTATGGCTACACCTTC.

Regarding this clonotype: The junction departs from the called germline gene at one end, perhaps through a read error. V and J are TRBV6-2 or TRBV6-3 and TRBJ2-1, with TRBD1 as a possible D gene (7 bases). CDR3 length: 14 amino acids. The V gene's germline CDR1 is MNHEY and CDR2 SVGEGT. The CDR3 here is CSSSYRQGGGEQFF. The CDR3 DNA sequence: TGTTCCAGCAGTTATCGGCAGGGGGGTGGTGAGCAGTTCTTC.

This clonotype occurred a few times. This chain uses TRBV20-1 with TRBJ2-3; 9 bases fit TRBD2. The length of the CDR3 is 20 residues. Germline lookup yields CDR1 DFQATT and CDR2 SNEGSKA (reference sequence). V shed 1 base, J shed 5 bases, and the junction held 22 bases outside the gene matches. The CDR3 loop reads CSARGSPAHIAGVNLDTQYF. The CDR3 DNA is TGCAGTGCTAGAGGGAGCCCGGCCCATATAGCGGGGGTGAACCTAGATACGCAGTATTTT.

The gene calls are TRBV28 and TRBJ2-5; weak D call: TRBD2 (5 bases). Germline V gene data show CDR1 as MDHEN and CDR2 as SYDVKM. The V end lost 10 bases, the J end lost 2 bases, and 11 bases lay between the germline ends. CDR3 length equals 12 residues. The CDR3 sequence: CATEGSQETQYF. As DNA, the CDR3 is TGTGCCACCGAGGGCAGTCAAGAGACCCAGTACTTC.

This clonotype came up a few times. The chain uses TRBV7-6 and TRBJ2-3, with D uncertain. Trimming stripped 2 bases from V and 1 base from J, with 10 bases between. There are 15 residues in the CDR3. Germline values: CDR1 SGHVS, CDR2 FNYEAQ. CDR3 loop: CASSLNPSGTDTQYF. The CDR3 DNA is TGTGCCAGCAGCTTAAACCCCAGCGGCACAGATACGCAGTATTTT.

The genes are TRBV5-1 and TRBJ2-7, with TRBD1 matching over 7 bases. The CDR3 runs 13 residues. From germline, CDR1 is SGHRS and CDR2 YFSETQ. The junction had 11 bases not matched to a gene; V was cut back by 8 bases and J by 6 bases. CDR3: CARTTGRWSEQYV. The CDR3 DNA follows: TGCGCCAGAACGACAGGGAGATGGAGCGAGCAGTACGTC.

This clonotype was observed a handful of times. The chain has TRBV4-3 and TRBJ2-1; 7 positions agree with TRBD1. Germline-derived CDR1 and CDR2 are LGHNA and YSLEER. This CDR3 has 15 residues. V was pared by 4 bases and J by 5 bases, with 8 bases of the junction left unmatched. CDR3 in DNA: TGCGCCAGCAGCCCATTCGGGGACAGAGACAATGAGCAGTTCTTC. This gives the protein CASSPFGDRDNEQFF.

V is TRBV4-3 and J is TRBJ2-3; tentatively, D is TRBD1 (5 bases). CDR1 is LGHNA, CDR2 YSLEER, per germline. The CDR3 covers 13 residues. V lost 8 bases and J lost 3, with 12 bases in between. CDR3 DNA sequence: TGCGCCAGCCGCTGGGGCAATACAGATACGCAGTATTTT. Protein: CASRWGNTDTQYF.

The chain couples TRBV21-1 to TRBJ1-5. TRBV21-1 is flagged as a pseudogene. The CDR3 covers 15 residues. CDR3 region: CASRSWTTTEQPQHF. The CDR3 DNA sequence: TGTGCCAGCCGCTCCTGGACGACAACGGAACAGCCCCAGCATTTT.

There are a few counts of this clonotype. The CDR3 bases are TGTGCCAGCAGCTCCCTCCTGGTGAGGAGTTCCGAGCAGTACTTC. This translates into CASSSLLVRSSEQYF. The chain joins TRBV11-2 to TRBJ2-7; D unresolved. The V gene's germline CDR1 is SGHAT and CDR2 FQNNGV. This CDR3 has 15 residues. Trimming shortened V by 4 bases and J by 6 bases, and 19 bases separated the two germline ends.

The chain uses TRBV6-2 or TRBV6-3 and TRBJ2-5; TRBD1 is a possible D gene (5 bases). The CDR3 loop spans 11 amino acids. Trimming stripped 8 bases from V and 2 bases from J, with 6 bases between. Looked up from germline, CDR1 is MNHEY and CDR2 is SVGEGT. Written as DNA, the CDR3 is TGTGCCAGCCCAGGGCAAGAGACCCAGTACTTC. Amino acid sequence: CASPGQETQYF.

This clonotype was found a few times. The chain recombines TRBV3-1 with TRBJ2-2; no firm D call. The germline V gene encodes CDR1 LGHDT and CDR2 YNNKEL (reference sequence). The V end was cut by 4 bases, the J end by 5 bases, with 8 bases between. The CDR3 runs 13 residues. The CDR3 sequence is CASSPESTGELFF. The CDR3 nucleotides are TGTGCCAGCAGCCCCGAGAGTACCGGGGAGCTGTTTTTT.

CDR3 DNA: TGTGCCAGCAGAGGGTGGGGCGGGGAGCTGTTTTTT. It specifies CASRGWGGELFF. J is TRBJ2-2 and V is TRBV6-5; D is uncertain. CDR3 size: 12 residues. V was trimmed by 6 bases and J by 7 bases, leaving 9 bases between them. Germline V CDR1 and CDR2: MNHEY, SVGAGI.

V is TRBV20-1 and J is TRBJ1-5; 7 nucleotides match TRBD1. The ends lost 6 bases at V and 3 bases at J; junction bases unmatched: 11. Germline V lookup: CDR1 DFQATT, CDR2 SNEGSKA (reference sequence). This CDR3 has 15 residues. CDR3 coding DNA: TGCAGTGCACCCAGGGGGGTTAGGGACAATCAGCCCCAGCATTTT. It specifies CSAPRGVRDNQPQHF.

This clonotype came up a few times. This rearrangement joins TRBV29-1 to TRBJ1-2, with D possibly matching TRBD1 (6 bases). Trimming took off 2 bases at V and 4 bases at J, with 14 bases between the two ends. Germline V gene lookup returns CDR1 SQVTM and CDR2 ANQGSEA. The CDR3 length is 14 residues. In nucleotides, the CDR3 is TGCAGCGTTGAACCGACGGACAGAATCTATGGCTACACCTTC. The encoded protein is CSVEPTDRIYGYTF.

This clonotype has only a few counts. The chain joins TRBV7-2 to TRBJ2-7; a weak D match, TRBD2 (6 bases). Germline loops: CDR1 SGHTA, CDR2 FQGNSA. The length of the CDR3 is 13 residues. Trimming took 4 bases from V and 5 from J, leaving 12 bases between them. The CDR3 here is CASSSNPSDEQYV. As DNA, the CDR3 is TGTGCCAGCAGCTCCAACCCTAGCGACGAGCAGTACGTC.

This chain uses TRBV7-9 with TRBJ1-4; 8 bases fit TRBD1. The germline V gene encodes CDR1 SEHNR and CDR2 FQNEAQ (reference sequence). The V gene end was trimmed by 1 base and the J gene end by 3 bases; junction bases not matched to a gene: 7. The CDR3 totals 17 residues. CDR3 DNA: TGTGCCAGCAGCTTAGTTTCAGGGGGCGCATCTAATGAAAAACTGTTTTTT. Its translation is CASSLVSGGASNEKLFF.

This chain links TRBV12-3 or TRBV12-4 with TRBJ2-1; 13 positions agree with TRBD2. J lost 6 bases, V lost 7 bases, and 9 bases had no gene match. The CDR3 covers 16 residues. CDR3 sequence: CASTTSGGAVSNEQFF. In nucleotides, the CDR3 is TGTGCCAGCACCACTAGCGGGGGGGCCGTCAGCAATGAGCAGTTCTTC.

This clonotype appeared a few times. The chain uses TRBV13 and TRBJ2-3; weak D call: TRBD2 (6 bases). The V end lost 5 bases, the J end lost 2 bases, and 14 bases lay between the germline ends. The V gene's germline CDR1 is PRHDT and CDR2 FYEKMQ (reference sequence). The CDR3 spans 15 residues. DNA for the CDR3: TGTGCCAGCAGCCAAGGACGGGGGTCCACAGATACGCAGTATTTT. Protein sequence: CASSQGRGSTDTQYF.

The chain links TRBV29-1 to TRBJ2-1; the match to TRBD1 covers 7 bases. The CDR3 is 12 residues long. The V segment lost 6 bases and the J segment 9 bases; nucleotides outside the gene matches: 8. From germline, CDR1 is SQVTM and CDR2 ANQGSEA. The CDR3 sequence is CSVAQGITEQFF. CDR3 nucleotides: TGCAGCGTCGCACAGGGGATCACTGAGCAGTTCTTC.

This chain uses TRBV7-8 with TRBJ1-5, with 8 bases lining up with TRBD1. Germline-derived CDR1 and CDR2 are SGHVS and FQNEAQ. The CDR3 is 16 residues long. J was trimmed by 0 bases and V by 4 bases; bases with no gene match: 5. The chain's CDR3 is CASSSETGASNQPQHF. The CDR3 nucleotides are TGTGCCAGCAGCTCAGAGACAGGGGCTAGCAATCAGCCCCAGCATTTT. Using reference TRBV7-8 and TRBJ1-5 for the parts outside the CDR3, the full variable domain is GAGVSQSPRYKVAKRGQDVALRCDPISGHVSLFWYQQALGQGPEFLTYFQNEAQLDKSGLPSDRFFAERPEGSVSTLKIQRTQQEDSAVYLCASSSETGASNQPQHFGDGTRLSIL.